This paragraph covers one T cell receptor beta chain sequence. The method was immunoSEQ multiplex PCR; TCRdb's version includes in-frame clones alone and lacks a portion of them. The sample contains approximately 110,000 clones, less than 75% of which appear only once. This specimen comes from a study of blood T cell repertoires in COVID-19. This CDR3 contains 15 residues. The source of this sequence is a human donor with acute or convalescent COVID-19. The donor label of this sample is uncertain. This sequence joins TRBV21-1 and TRBJ2-7; whether TRBD2, the table's D call, matches the DNA was not checked. TRBV21-1 is noted as a pseudogene. Sequencing was done on a sample of peripheral blood. CDR3 in amino acids: CASSKGGGPDYEQYF. The CDR3 DNA follows: TGTGCCAGCAGCAAAGGGGGGGGCCCCGATTACGAGCAGTACTTC.